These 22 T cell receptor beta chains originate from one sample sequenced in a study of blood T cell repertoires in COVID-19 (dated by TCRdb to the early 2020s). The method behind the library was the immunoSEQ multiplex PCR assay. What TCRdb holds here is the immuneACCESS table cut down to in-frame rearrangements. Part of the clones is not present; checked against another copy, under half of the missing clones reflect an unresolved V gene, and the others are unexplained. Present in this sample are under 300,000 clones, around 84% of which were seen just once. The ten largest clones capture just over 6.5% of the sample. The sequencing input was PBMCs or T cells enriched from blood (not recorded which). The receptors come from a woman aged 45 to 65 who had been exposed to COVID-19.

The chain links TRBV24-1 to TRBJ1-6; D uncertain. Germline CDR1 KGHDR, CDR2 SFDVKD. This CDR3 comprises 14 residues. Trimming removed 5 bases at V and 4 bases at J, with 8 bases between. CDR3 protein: CATSGDSYNSPLHF. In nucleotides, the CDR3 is TGTGCCACCAGTGGCGACTCTTATAATTCACCCCTCCACTTT.

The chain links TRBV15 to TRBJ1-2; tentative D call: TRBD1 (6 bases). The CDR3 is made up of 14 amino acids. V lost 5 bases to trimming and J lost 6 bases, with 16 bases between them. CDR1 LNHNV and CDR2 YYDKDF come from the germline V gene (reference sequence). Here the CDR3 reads CATSRDGGLDGYTF. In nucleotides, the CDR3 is TGTGCCACCAGCCGTGACGGGGGGCTAGATGGCTACACCTTC.

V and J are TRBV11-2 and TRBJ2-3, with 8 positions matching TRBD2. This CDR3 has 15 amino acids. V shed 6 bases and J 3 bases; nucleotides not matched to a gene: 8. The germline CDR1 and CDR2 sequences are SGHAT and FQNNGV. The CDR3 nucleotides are TGTGCCAGCAGGACCCGGGGGGGCGGAACAGATACGCAGTATTTT. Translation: CASRTRGGGTDTQYF.

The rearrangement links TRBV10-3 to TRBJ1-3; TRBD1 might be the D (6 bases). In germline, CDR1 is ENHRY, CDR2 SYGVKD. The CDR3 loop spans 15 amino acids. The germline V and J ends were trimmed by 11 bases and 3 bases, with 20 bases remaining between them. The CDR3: CAASRGGGIGNTIYF. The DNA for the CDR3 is TGTGCCGCAAGCAGGGGCGGAGGAATTGGAAACACCATATATTTT.

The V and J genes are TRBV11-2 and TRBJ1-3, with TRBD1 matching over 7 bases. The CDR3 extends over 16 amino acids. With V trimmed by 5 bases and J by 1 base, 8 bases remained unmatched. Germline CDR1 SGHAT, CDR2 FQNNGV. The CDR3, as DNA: TGTGCCAGCAGCCGTCCGGGACAGCCATCTGGAAACACCATATATTTT. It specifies CASSRPGQPSGNTIYF.

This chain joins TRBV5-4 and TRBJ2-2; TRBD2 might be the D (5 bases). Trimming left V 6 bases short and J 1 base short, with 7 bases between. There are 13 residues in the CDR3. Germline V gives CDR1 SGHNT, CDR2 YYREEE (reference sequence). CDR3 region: CASTRENTGELFF. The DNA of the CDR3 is TGTGCCAGCACCCGGGAGAACACCGGGGAGCTGTTTTTT.

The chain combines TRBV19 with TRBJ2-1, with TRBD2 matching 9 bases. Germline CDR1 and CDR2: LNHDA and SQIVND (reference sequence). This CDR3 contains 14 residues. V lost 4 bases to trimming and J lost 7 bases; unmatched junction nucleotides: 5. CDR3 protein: CASSKSGGKNEQFF. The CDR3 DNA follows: TGTGCCAGTAGTAAAAGCGGGGGGAAAAATGAGCAGTTCTTC.

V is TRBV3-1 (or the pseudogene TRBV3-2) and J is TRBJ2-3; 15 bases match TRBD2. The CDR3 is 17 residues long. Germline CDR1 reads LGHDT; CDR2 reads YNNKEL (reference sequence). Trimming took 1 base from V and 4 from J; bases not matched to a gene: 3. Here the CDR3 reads CASSQGTSGGGPDTQYF. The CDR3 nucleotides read TGTGCCAGCAGCCAAGGGACTAGCGGGGGGGGCCCAGATACGCAGTATTTT.

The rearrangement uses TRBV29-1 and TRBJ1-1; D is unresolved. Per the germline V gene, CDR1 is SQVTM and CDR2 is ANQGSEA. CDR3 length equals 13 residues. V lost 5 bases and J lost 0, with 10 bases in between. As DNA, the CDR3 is TGCAGCGTTTGGACTGGCATGAACACTGAAGCTTTCTTT. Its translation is CSVWTGMNTEAFF.

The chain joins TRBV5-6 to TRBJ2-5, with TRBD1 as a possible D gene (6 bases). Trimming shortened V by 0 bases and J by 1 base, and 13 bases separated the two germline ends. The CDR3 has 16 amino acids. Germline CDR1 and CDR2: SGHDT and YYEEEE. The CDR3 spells CASSLAEIRGQETQYF. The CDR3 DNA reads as TGTGCCAGCAGCTTGGCGGAGATCAGGGGCCAAGAGACCCAGTACTTC.

The CDR3 nucleotides are TGTGCCAGCAGCCCCTATCCGAGGGATACGCAGTATTTT. This gives the protein CASSPYPRDTQYF. V gene TRBV7-9 combines with J gene TRBJ2-3; D is unclear. Germline lookup yields CDR1 SEHNR and CDR2 FQNEAQ (reference sequence). V was clipped by 5 bases and J by 6 bases, with 12 bases between them. This CDR3 has 13 amino acids.

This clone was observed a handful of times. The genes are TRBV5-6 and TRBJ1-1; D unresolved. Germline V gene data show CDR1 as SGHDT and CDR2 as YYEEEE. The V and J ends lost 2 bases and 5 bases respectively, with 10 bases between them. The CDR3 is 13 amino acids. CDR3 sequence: CASSFMTRTEAFF. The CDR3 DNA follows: TGTGCCAGCAGCTTCATGACACGGACTGAAGCTTTCTTT.

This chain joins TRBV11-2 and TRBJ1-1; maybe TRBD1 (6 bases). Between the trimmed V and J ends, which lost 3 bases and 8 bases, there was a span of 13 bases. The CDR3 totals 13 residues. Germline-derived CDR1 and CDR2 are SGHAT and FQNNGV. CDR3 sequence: CASSFSGAAEAFF. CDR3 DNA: TGTGCCAGCAGCTTTTCAGGGGCAGCCGAAGCTTTCTTT.

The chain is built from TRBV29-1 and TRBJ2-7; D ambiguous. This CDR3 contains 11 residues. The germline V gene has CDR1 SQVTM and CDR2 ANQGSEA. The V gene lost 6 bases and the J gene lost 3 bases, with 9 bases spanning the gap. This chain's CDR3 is CSVLSNYEQYF. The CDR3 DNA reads TGCAGCGTCCTATCTAACTACGAGCAGTACTTC.

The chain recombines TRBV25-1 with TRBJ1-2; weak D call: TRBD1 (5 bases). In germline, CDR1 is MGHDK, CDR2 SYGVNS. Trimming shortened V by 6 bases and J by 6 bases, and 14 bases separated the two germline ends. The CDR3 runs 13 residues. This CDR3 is CASSLRVLDGYTF. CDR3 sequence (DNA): TGTGCCAGCAGCCTCAGGGTCCTTGATGGCTACACCTTC.

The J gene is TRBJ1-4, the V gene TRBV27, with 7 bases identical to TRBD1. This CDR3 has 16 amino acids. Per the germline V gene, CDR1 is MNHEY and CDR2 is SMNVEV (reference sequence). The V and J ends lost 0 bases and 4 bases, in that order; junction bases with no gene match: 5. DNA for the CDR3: TGTGCCAGCAGTTTATCCGGGGACAGCCTTAATGAAAAACTGTTTTTT. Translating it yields CASSLSGDSLNEKLFF.

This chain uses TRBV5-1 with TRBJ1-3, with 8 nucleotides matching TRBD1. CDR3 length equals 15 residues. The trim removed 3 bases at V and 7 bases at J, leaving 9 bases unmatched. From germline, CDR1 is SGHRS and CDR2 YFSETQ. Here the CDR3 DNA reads TGCGCCAGCAGCTCCGGACAGGGTAGGGGGAACACCATATATTTT. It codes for CASSSGQGRGNTIYF.

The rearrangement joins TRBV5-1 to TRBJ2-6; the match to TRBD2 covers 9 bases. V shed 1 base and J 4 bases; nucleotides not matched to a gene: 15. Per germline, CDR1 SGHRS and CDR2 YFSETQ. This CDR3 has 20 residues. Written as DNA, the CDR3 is TGCGCCAGCAGCTTGTTTCGTAGCGGGGGCGCCGTGGGCGGGGCCAACGTCCTGACTTTC. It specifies CASSLFRSGGAVGGANVLTF.

The CDR3 nucleotides read TGTGCCAGCAGGCTGTCCGGGAGCAATCAGCCCCAGCATTTT. Translated: CASRLSGSNQPQHF. The V call is TRBV5-6, the J call TRBJ1-5; no firm D call. V dropped 5 bases and J dropped 1 base, with 10 bases sitting between them. Germline V lookup: CDR1 SGHDT, CDR2 YYEEEE. The CDR3 has 14 amino acids.

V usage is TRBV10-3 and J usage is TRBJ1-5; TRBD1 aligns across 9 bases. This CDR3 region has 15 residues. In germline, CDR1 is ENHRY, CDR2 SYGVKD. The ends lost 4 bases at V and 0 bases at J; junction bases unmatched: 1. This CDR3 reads CAISGTGDSNQPQHF. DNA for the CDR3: TGTGCCATCAGTGGGACAGGGGATAGCAATCAGCCCCAGCATTTT.

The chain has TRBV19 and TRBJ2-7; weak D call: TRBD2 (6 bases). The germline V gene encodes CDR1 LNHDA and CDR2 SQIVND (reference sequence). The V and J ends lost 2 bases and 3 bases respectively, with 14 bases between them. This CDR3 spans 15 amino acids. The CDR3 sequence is CASSISGHGNYEQYF. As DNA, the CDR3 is TGTGCCAGTAGTATAAGCGGGCACGGCAACTACGAGCAGTACTTC.

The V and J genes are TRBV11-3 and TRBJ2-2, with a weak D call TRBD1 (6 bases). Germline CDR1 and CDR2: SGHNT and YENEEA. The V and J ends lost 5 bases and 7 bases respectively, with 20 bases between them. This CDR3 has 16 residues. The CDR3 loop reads CASSLGRGQLNGELFF. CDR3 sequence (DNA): TGTGCCAGCAGCCTAGGTAGAGGACAGCTTAACGGGGAGCTGTTTTTT.